This TCR beta chain stems from a study of T cells in Graves' hyperthyroidism and ophthalmopathy. On the study more broadly: Peripheral blood samples were taken at initial diagnosis, prior to any treatment.

For ophthalmopathy patients, the Clinical Activity Score was at least 3 and the NOSPECS grade at least 4; duration was under 3 months. A patient was excluded if there was uncontrolled infection, other autoimmune disease, pregnancy or lactation. Diagnoses rested on clinical symptoms, serum thyroxine and TRAb, thyroid ultrasound and orbital computed tomography. This clonotype was seen more than once but under ten times. Regions amplified from RNA transcripts were the TCR beta CDR3 regions. The HTBI set primed first-round TCR CDR3 RT-PCR. A single record per CDR3 protein comes from TCRdb applying MiXCR to the multiplex PCR reads. The sample consists of fewer than 500,000 distinct CDR3 sequences, roughly 14% of them appearing once. This clonotype was obtained from a man between 18 and 29 years old with Graves' ophthalmopathy. Sample: blood.

The CDR3 reads CASSLEPSGLETQYF. The CDR3 region has the DNA TGTGCCAGCAGCTTAGAGCCTAGCGGGCTAGAGACCCAGTACTTC. The chain joins TRBV7-6 to TRBJ2-5, with TRBD2 identical over 8 bases. CDR1 SGHVS and CDR2 FNYEAQ come from the germline V gene. The ends lost 1 base at V and 4 bases at J; junction bases unmatched: 5. The CDR3 has 15 amino acids.